Below are 22 T cell receptor beta chains sequenced from a single sample in a study of blood T cell repertoires in COVID-19 (TCRdb year 2020). The library came from the immunoSEQ multiplex PCR assay. As stored in TCRdb, this immuneACCESS dataset retains in-frame rearrangements with V and J assigned. A fraction of the clones does not appear; measured against another copy, unresolved V genes explain less than half of the discrepancy, and the remainder lacks a known reason. Across this sample there are about 190,000 clones, with around 88% seen only once. The top ten constitute around 6% of the sample. Sequencing was done on a sample of PBMCs or T cells enriched from blood (not recorded which). These receptors originate from a middle-aged man with acute COVID-19.

The rearrangement joins TRBV21-1 to TRBJ2-5; the D call TRBD2 from the table was never checked on the DNA. TRBV21-1 is a listed pseudogene. This CDR3 comprises 16 residues. The CDR3 region has the DNA TGTGCCAGCAGCAAAGCAGGCCTAGCGGGAGTCAAGACCCAGTACTTC. Protein sequence: CASSKAGLAGVKTQYF.

This rearrangement joins TRBV11-2 to TRBJ2-1, with 7 bases fitting TRBD2. CDR1 is SGHAT, CDR2 FQNNGV, per germline. This CDR3 spans 15 amino acids. The V segment lost 1 base and the J segment 6 bases; nucleotides outside the gene matches: 6. As DNA, the CDR3 is TGTGCCAGCAGCTTAGTGGCGGGAGTGGGCAATGAGCAGTTCTTC. Amino acid sequence: CASSLVAGVGNEQFF.

This chain joins TRBV27 and TRBJ2-1; TRBD2 aligns across 11 bases. The germline CDR1 and CDR2 sequences are MNHEY and SMNVEV (reference sequence). The CDR3 contains 15 residues. With 4 bases clipped from V and 8 bases from J, the junction kept 7 bases outside the gene matches. CDR3: CASSSPLAGDYEQFF. For the CDR3, the DNA is TGTGCCAGCAGTTCCCCACTAGCGGGAGACTATGAGCAGTTCTTC.

This clone was detected a few times. The rearrangement links TRBV18 to TRBJ2-7; TRBD1 might be the D (5 bases). Germline assignment: CDR1 KGHSH and CDR2 LQKENI. This CDR3 spans 14 amino acids. V lost 3 bases to trimming and J lost 0 bases, with 9 bases between them. CDR3 DNA sequence: TGTGCCAGCTCACCGCCGACAGCCTCCTACGAGCAGTACTTC. Its translation: CASSPPTASYEQYF. Full variable domain (rest looked up from reference TRBV18 and TRBJ2-7): NAGVMQNPRHLVRRRGQEARLRCSPMKGHSHVYWYRQLPEEGLKFMVYLQKENIIDESGMPKERFSAEFPKEGPSILRIQQVVRGDSAAYFCASSPPTASYEQYFGPGTRLTVT.

The chain joins TRBV5-1 to TRBJ1-2; 7 nucleotides align to TRBD1. The germline V gene has CDR1 SGHRS and CDR2 YFSETQ. V shed 4 bases and J 5 bases; nucleotides not matched to a gene: 5. CDR3 length: 13 amino acids. DNA for the CDR3: TGCGCCAGCAGCATCGACAGGGATTATGGCTACACCTTC. It encodes CASSIDRDYGYTF.

V gene TRBV27 combines with J gene TRBJ2-3, with 8 bases matching TRBD2. Unmatched junction bases numbered 6, after V lost 2 bases and J lost 2 bases. This CDR3 region has 16 residues. The germline V gene encodes CDR1 MNHEY and CDR2 SMNVEV (reference sequence). CDR3 DNA sequence: TGTGCCAGCAGTTTACAGCGGGGGAGACCCACAGATACGCAGTATTTT. As protein: CASSLQRGRPTDTQYF.

This sequence joins TRBV6-2 or TRBV6-3 and TRBJ1-5; D remains unclear. Trimming removed 0 bases at V and 7 bases at J, with 4 bases between. CDR3 length equals 12 residues. The germline V gene has CDR1 MNHEY and CDR2 SVGEGT. Written as DNA, the CDR3 is TGTGCCAGCAGTTACTCGAGGCAGCCCCAGCATTTT. Its protein is CASSYSRQPQHF.

The count of this clone is one. The chain carries TRBV7-7 and TRBJ2-2; TRBD2 matches 11 bases. Per the germline V gene, CDR1 is SSHAT and CDR2 is FNYEAQ (reference sequence). After removal of 7 bases from V and 5 bases from J, the junction contained 9 bases not matched to a gene. The CDR3 is 16 residues long. The CDR3: CASTNSGRAGTGELFF. The CDR3 region has the DNA TGTGCCAGCACAAATAGCGGGAGGGCCGGGACCGGGGAGCTGTTTTTT.

CDR3 nucleotide sequence: TGCGCCAGCAGCCAAGATCAACAGGGCCTTTACGAGCAGTACTTC. Translated, it gives CASSQDQQGLYEQYF. The rearrangement uses TRBV4-3 and TRBJ2-7, with D possibly matching TRBD1 (6 bases). CDR1 LGHNA and CDR2 YSLEER come from the germline V gene. This CDR3 spans 15 amino acids. Trimming took 0 bases from V and 4 from J, leaving 13 bases between them.

This clone was seen more than once but under ten times. J is TRBJ1-5 and V is TRBV2, with D possibly TRBD1 on 6 matching bases. The CDR3 covers 15 residues. Looked up from germline, CDR1 is SNHLY and CDR2 is FYNNEI. The V gene lost 5 bases and the J gene lost 3 bases, with 14 bases spanning the gap. The CDR3 spells CASSLWTDTNQPQHF. The CDR3 DNA is TGTGCCAGCAGTCTTTGGACAGACACCAATCAGCCCCAGCATTTT.

The CDR3 coding sequence is TGTGCCAGCAGCCAAGACCGGCCCAGGGGGCCTTCCTACGAGCAGTACTTC. Protein: CASSQDRPRGPSYEQYF. This rearrangement joins TRBV4-2 to TRBJ2-7, with 8 bases identical to TRBD1. Trimming at V came to 0 bases and at J to 1 base, leaving 8 bases not matched to a gene. Germline assignment: CDR1 LGHNA and CDR2 YNFKEQ. The CDR3 loop spans 17 amino acids.

The chain combines TRBV7-7 with TRBJ2-2; 11 bases fit TRBD2. Germline CDR1 reads SSHAT; CDR2 reads FNYEAQ (reference sequence). J lost 6 bases, V lost 2 bases, and 2 bases had no gene match. The CDR3 has 15 residues. DNA of the CDR3: TGTGCCAGCAGCTTACTAGCGGGAGGCGCCGGGGAGCTGTTTTTT. As protein: CASSLLAGGAGELFF.

The chain couples TRBV6-2 or TRBV6-3 to TRBJ1-1; D gene unclear. The germline V gene has CDR1 MNHEY and CDR2 SVGEGT. V lost 2 bases to trimming and J lost 7 bases, with 8 bases between them. The CDR3 extends over 12 amino acids. As DNA, the CDR3 is TGTGCCAGCAGTTACGGGCTAAATGAAGCTTTCTTT. Protein: CASSYGLNEAFF.

V gene TRBV19 combines with J gene TRBJ1-4; 9 positions match TRBD1. Germline CDR1 LNHDA, CDR2 SQIVND (reference sequence). V lost 5 bases to trimming and J lost 7 bases; unmatched junction nucleotides: 11. This CDR3 has 16 amino acids. Written as DNA, the CDR3 is TGTGCCAGTAGTGGGGACAGGGCCCGCCTCGGTGAAAAACTGTTTTTT. As protein: CASSGDRARLGEKLFF. The full variable domain, completed using reference TRBV19 and TRBJ1-4, is DGGITQSPKYLFRKEGQNVTLSCEQNLNHDAMYWYRQDPGQGLRLIYYSQIVNDFQKGDIAEGYSVSREKKESFPLTVTSAQKNPTAFYLCASSGDRARLGEKLFFGSGTQLSVL.

The CDR3, as DNA: TGCGCCAGCAGCTTAGGAGGGAAACCCAACGAGCAGTACTTC. Protein product: CASSLGGKPNEQYF. This sequence joins TRBV5-1 and TRBJ2-7; TRBD2 might be the D (6 bases). CDR1 is SGHRS, CDR2 YFSETQ, per germline. The V end lost 2 bases, the J end lost 5 bases, and 14 bases lay between the germline ends. The CDR3 loop spans 14 amino acids.

The V gene is TRBV18, the J gene TRBJ1-1; perhaps TRBD1 as D (6 bases). Trimming stripped 5 bases from V and 6 bases from J, with 10 bases between. Germline V gene lookup returns CDR1 KGHSH and CDR2 LQKENI. There are 12 residues in the CDR3. DNA for the CDR3: TGTGCCAGCTCAGAGAAGGGGGCTGAAGCTTTCTTT. Protein: CASSEKGAEAFF. Full variable domain (missing parts from reference TRBV18 and TRBJ1-1): NAGVMQNPRHLVRRRGQEARLRCSPMKGHSHVYWYRQLPEEGLKFMVYLQKENIIDESGMPKERFSAEFPKEGPSILRIQQVVRGDSAAYFCASSEKGAEAFFGQGTRLTVV.

The chain couples TRBV29-1 to TRBJ2-5; TRBD2 agrees at 8 bases. This CDR3 is 13 amino acids long. CDR1 and CDR2 (germline): SQVTM, ANQGSEA. J lost 2 bases, V lost 6 bases, and 5 bases had no gene match. The CDR3 DNA reads as TGCAGCGTGGGCACTAGCGGACAAGAGACCCAGTACTTC. Protein: CSVGTSGQETQYF.

The V gene is TRBV3-1 (or the pseudogene TRBV3-2), the J gene TRBJ2-1; weak D call: TRBD2 (6 bases). From germline, CDR1 is LGHDT and CDR2 YNNKEL (reference sequence). The V end lost 1 base, the J end lost 4 bases, and 11 bases lay between the germline ends. The CDR3 is made up of 15 amino acids. The chain's CDR3 is CASSQGVAGYNEQFF. CDR3 sequence (DNA): TGTGCCAGCAGCCAAGGAGTGGCGGGATACAATGAGCAGTTCTTC.

This clone came up once. The chain joins TRBV27 to TRBJ2-5, with 10 bases lining up with TRBD1. CDR1 is MNHEY, CDR2 SMNVEV, per germline (reference sequence). Unmatched junction bases numbered 10, after V lost 5 bases and J lost 4 bases. The CDR3 consists of 16 residues. CDR3 loop: CASSPRTGGGVETQYF. DNA of the CDR3: TGTGCCAGCAGTCCTCGGACAGGGGGGGGAGTAGAGACCCAGTACTTC.

This clone has just one count. The chain employs TRBV30 and TRBJ1-3, with no clear D. CDR1 and CDR2 from the germline V gene are GTSNPN and SVGIG (reference sequence). This CDR3 is built from 15 residues. The V end lost 1 base, the J end lost 0 bases, and 10 bases lay between the germline ends. CDR3 nucleotide sequence: TGTGCCTGGAGTGAAGTCCCGGTCTCTGGAAACACCATATATTTT. Protein sequence: CAWSEVPVSGNTIYF.

The chain employs TRBV2 and TRBJ1-2; 9 nucleotides align to TRBD1. Trimming removed 3 bases from V and 4 bases from J; junction bases left unmatched: 6. This CDR3 comprises 15 residues. Germline assignment: CDR1 SNHLY and CDR2 FYNNEI. The DNA for the CDR3 is TGTGCCAGCAGTGACCCGGACAGGGGCATCTATGGCTACACCTTC. Amino acid sequence: CASSDPDRGIYGYTF.

The V call is TRBV7-2, the J call TRBJ2-5, with a weak D call TRBD2 (5 bases). The V end lost 1 base, the J end lost 3 bases, and 15 bases lay between the germline ends. CDR1 is SGHTA and CDR2 is FQGNSA in the germline V gene. The CDR3 length is 16 residues. The CDR3 spells CASSLGGLGVEETQYF. In DNA form, the CDR3 reads TGTGCCAGCAGCTTAGGAGGGTTGGGAGTGGAAGAGACCCAGTACTTC.